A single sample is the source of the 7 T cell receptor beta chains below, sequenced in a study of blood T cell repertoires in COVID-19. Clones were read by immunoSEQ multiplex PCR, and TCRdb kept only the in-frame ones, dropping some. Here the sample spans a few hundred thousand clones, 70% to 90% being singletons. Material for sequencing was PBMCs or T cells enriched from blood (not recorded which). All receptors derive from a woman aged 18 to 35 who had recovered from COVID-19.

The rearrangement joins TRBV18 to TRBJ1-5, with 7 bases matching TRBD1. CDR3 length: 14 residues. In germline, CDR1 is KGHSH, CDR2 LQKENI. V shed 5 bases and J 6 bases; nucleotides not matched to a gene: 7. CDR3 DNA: TGTGCCAGCTCAACACGACAGGGTCGTCAGCCCCAGCATTTT. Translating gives CASSTRQGRQPQHF.

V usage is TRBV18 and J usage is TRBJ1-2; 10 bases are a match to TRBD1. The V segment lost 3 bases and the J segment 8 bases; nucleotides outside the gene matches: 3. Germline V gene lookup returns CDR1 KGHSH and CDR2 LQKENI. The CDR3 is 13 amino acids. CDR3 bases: TGTGCCAGCTCACCCGACAGGGGGCGAGGCTACACCTTC. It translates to CASSPDRGRGYTF.

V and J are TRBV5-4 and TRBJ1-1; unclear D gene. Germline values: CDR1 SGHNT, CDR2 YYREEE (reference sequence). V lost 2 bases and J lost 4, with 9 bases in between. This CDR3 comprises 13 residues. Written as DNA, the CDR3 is TGTGCCAGCAGCTTCCGAGGAGCCACTGAAGCTTTCTTT. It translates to CASSFRGATEAFF.

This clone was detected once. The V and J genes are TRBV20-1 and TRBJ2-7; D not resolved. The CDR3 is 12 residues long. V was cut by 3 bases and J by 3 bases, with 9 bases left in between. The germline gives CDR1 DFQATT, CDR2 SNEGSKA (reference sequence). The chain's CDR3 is CSASPESYEQYF. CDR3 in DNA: TGCAGTGCTAGTCCGGAGAGCTACGAGCAGTACTTC.

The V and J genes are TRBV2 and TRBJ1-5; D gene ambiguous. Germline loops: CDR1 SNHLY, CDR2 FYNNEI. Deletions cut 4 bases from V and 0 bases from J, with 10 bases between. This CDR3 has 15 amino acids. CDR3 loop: CASSVFGSSNQPQHF. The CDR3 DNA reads TGTGCCAGCAGTGTATTCGGTTCTAGCAATCAGCCCCAGCATTTT. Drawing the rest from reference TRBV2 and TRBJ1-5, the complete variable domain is EPEVTQTPSHQVTQMGQEVILRCVPISNHLYFYWYRQILGQKVEFLVSFYNNEISEKSEIFDDQFSVERPDGSNFTLKIRSTKLEDSAMYFCASSVFGSSNQPQHFGDGTRLSIL.

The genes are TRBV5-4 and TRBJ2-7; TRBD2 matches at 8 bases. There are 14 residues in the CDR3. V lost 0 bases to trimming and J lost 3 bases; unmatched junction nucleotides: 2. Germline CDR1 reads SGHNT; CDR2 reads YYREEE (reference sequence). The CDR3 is CASSLDSGDYEQYF. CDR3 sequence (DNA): TGTGCCAGCAGCTTGGATAGCGGGGACTACGAGCAGTACTTC.

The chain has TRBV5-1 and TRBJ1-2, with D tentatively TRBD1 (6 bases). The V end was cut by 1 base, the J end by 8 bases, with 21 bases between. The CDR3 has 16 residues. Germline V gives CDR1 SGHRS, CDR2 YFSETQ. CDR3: CASSLSRDIQARGYTF. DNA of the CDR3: TGCGCCAGCAGCTTGAGTCGGGACATACAAGCCCGGGGCTACACCTTC.